What follows are 30 T cell receptor beta chains derived from one specimen sequenced in a study of blood T cell repertoires in COVID-19. Assay used: immunoSEQ multiplex PCR; TCRdb lists only in-frame clones, some missing. The table records approximately 100,000 clones, around 83% of them present only once. Sample: peripheral blood. These receptors originate from a woman aged 80 or older with active or convalescent COVID-19.

The chain recombines TRBV18 with TRBJ2-5; D remains unclear. In germline, CDR1 is KGHSH, CDR2 LQKENI. The CDR3 totals 11 residues. Trimming took off 8 bases at V and 2 bases at J, with 6 bases between the two ends. CDR3 sequence reads: CASRYQETQYF. The CDR3 DNA follows: TGTGCCAGCCGGTATCAAGAGACCCAGTACTTC.

CDR3 in amino acids: CASSFGTDTQYF. Written as DNA, the CDR3 is TGTGCCAGCAGCTTCGGCACAGATACGCAGTATTTT. This sequence joins TRBV7-2 and TRBJ2-3; D is unclear. Germline V gene lookup returns CDR1 SGHTA and CDR2 FQGNSA. The CDR3 consists of 12 residues. Between the trimmed V and J ends, which lost 3 bases and 1 base, there was a span of 2 bases.

This clone was counted a few times. This chain links TRBV2 with TRBJ1-5; D is unclear. Germline V CDR1 and CDR2: SNHLY, FYNNEI. V gave up 4 bases and J gave up 2 bases, with 15 bases separating them. The CDR3 has 16 amino acids. This CDR3 reads CASSGPVGLGNQPQHF. Written as DNA, the CDR3 is TGTGCCAGCAGTGGCCCGGTTGGTCTCGGCAATCAGCCCCAGCATTTT.

The chain joins TRBV5-3 to TRBJ1-4, with D perhaps matching TRBD1 (6 bases). TRBV5-3 is an open reading frame whose function is uncertain. This CDR3 contains 14 residues. Trimming took 0 bases from V and 10 from J, leaving 13 bases between them. The DNA of the CDR3 is TGTGCCAGAAGCTTGGTGGGGGCAGAAGCAAAACTGTTTTTT. Translated, it gives CARSLVGAEAKLFF.

For this clone: In the same sample, other DNA sequences code for this CDR3. The V gene is TRBV2, the J gene TRBJ1-3; 7 bases agree with TRBD1. This CDR3 is 12 amino acids long. CDR1 is SNHLY and CDR2 is FYNNEI in the germline V gene. V shed 6 bases and J 4 bases; nucleotides not matched to a gene: 0. For the CDR3, the DNA is TGTGCCAGCAGGGACAGGGGAAACACCATATATTTT. This sequence encodes CASRDRGNTIYF.

The gene calls are TRBV29-1 and TRBJ2-7, with 9 bases that match TRBD2. V lost 4 bases, J lost 2 bases, and 9 bases stayed unmatched. Per germline, CDR1 SQVTM and CDR2 ANQGSEA. The CDR3 length is 15 residues. The CDR3 spells CSVVRASGVTYEQYF. In DNA form, the CDR3 reads TGCAGCGTTGTACGTGCTAGCGGGGTCACCTACGAGCAGTACTTC.

The chain has TRBV2 and TRBJ2-1, with TRBD2 as a possible D gene (5 bases). The length of the CDR3 is 11 residues. Germline values: CDR1 SNHLY, CDR2 FYNNEI. The ends were cut back, 6 bases at V and 13 bases at J, with 13 bases in the middle. CDR3 sequence (DNA): TGTGCCAGCAGGGGAGACACGAAACAGTTCTTC. This encodes CASRGDTKQFF.

The rearrangement joins TRBV5-6 to TRBJ1-1; TRBD1 might be the D (6 bases). This CDR3 spans 13 amino acids. Germline V gene data show CDR1 as SGHDT and CDR2 as YYEEEE. Trimming left V 4 bases short and J 4 bases short, with 11 bases between. CDR3 bases: TGTGCCAGCAGCACAATCAGGGGCACTGAAGCTTTCTTT. This codes for CASSTIRGTEAFF.

The chain has TRBV6-5 and TRBJ1-1; possibly TRBD1 for D (5 bases). Germline V gene lookup returns CDR1 MNHEY and CDR2 SVGAGI. V was shortened by 3 bases and J by 3 bases, with 8 bases between the two germline ends. This CDR3 contains 13 residues. The CDR3 spells CASSYGHHTEAFF. CDR3 coding DNA: TGTGCCAGCAGTTATGGACACCACACTGAAGCTTTCTTT.

CDR3: CASRYQGARTEAFF. CDR3 sequence (DNA): TGTGCCAGCAGATATCAGGGGGCGAGGACTGAAGCTTTCTTT. The chain is built from TRBV28 and TRBJ1-1; 8 bases fit TRBD1. The length of the CDR3 is 14 residues. Germline-derived CDR1 and CDR2 are MDHEN and SYDVKM. V dropped 6 bases and J dropped 5; count of bases not matched to a gene: 8.

V usage is TRBV3-1 (or the pseudogene TRBV3-2) and J usage is TRBJ1-4; D not resolved. The V end was cut by 4 bases, the J end by 8 bases, with 14 bases between. The CDR3 has 14 amino acids. CDR1 and CDR2 from the germline V gene are LGHDT and YNNKEL (reference sequence). The CDR3 is CASSLGSEAEKLFF. CDR3 nucleotides: TGTGCCAGCAGCCTCGGGAGTGAGGCGGAAAAACTGTTTTTT.

This clone has more than one count but fewer than ten. The rearrangement joins TRBV30 to TRBJ2-1, with 7 positions matching TRBD1. The trim removed 7 bases at V and 3 bases at J, leaving 6 bases unmatched. The germline gives CDR1 GTSNPN, CDR2 SVGIG (reference sequence). The CDR3 runs 13 residues. CDR3 in DNA: TGTGCCTCTCGACAGGGAATCTACAATGAGCAGTTCTTC. The encoded protein is CASRQGIYNEQFF.

This clone was seen just once. This chain links TRBV7-9 with TRBJ1-6, with D hard to call. The CDR3 runs 12 residues. Germline CDR1 SEHNR, CDR2 FQNEAQ (reference sequence). Trimming took off 3 bases at V and 9 bases at J, with 6 bases between the two ends. DNA for the CDR3: TGTGCCAGCAGCTTTTTCAGTTCACCCCTCCACTTT. Amino acid sequence: CASSFFSSPLHF.

The V call is TRBV9, the J call TRBJ2-7; tentatively, D is TRBD2 (6 bases). This CDR3 region has 15 residues. Trimming took off 0 bases at V and 5 bases at J, with 15 bases between the two ends. In germline, CDR1 is SGDLS, CDR2 YYNGEE. The CDR3 region has the DNA TGTGCCAGCAGCGTAGGGGGCAGGGAGGCAGACGAGCAGTACTTC. Encoded protein: CASSVGGREADEQYF.

The chain has TRBV7-2 and TRBJ2-3; 8 nucleotides line up with TRBD1. Germline assignment: CDR1 SGHTA and CDR2 FQGNSA. Unmatched junction bases numbered 6, after V lost 2 bases and J lost 5 bases. This CDR3 has 15 amino acids. The CDR3, as DNA: TGTGCCAGCAGCTTATTAACAGGGGGAAGAGATACGCAGTATTTT. It codes for CASSLLTGGRDTQYF.

The V call is TRBV28, the J call TRBJ1-5, with no clear D. There are 14 residues in the CDR3. Trimming cost V 3 bases and J 0 bases, with 6 bases left between them. Germline V gene sequence: CDR1 MDHEN, CDR2 SYDVKM. The CDR3 region is CASSFASSNQPQHF. The CDR3, as DNA: TGTGCCAGCAGTTTTGCGAGTAGCAATCAGCCCCAGCATTTT.

The chain has TRBV9 and TRBJ1-6, with TRBD1 as a possible D gene (5 bases). The CDR3 extends over 14 amino acids. Per the germline V gene, CDR1 is SGDLS and CDR2 is YYNGEE. Trimming removed 3 bases at V and 5 bases at J, with 9 bases between. In nucleotides, the CDR3 is TGTGCCAGCAGCGCGCAGGGTAATAATTCACCCCTCCACTTT. This sequence encodes CASSAQGNNSPLHF.

The gene calls are TRBV5-4 and TRBJ1-2; the D is unclear. Trimming removed 5 bases at V and 0 bases at J, with 8 bases between. The CDR3 has 13 residues. The germline V gene encodes CDR1 SGHNT and CDR2 YYREEE (reference sequence). For the CDR3, the DNA is TGTGCCAGCAGTCTACCCTCTAACTATGGCTACACCTTC. Amino acid sequence: CASSLPSNYGYTF.

The gene calls are TRBV6-6 and TRBJ2-2, with 8 bases fitting TRBD2. The CDR3 is 17 amino acids. Germline trimming cut 5 bases from V and 5 bases from J; bases unmatched to any gene: 13. CDR1 is MNHNY, CDR2 SVGAGI, per germline (reference sequence). CDR3 in DNA: TGTGCCAGCAGTCCCCGTCCTTCGCAGCGGGGGACCGGGGAGCTGTTTTTT. Translation gives CASSPRPSQRGTGELFF.

This chain links TRBV4-2 with TRBJ2-7; 8 nucleotides agree with TRBD2. This CDR3 region has 17 residues. Unmatched junction bases numbered 10, after V lost 0 bases and J lost 3 bases. CDR1 and CDR2 (germline): LGHNA, YNFKEQ. CDR3 coding DNA: TGTGCCAGCAGCCAAGATCCTGTAGCGGGGACTAGCTACGAGCAGTACTTC. It yields the protein CASSQDPVAGTSYEQYF.

This clone was observed once. Other DNA sequences in the same sample also yield this CDR3. V gene TRBV4-1 combines with J gene TRBJ1-1; no reliable D call. This CDR3 region has 14 residues. V gave up 0 bases and J gave up 3 bases, with 8 bases separating them. Germline loops: CDR1 MGHRA, CDR2 YSYEKL. CDR3 region: CASSQDFSYTEAFF. For the CDR3, the DNA is TGCGCCAGCAGCCAAGACTTCTCTTACACTGAAGCTTTCTTT.

For the CDR3, the DNA is TGTGCCAGCAGCCAAGATATTAGCGGGGCCTCCTACGAGCAGTACTTC. Its translation: CASSQDISGASYEQYF. The J gene is TRBJ2-7, the V gene TRBV4-2; TRBD2 matches 8 bases. CDR3 length: 16 residues. The V and J ends lost 0 bases and 0 bases, in that order; junction bases with no gene match: 4. Germline lookup yields CDR1 LGHNA and CDR2 YNFKEQ.

CDR3: CASKTGTVPQHF. The CDR3 nucleotides are TGTGCCAGCAAGACAGGGACCGTGCCCCAGCATTTT. The chain recombines TRBV28 with TRBJ1-5; 7 positions agree with TRBD1. V trimming: 7 bases; J trimming: 9 bases; junction bases outside the gene matches: 6. Per the germline V gene, CDR1 is MDHEN and CDR2 is SYDVKM. The CDR3 runs to 12 residues.

V is TRBV12-3 or TRBV12-4 and J is TRBJ1-1; no clear D. The V end was cut by 3 bases, the J end by 6 bases, with 11 bases between. This CDR3 has 13 amino acids. This chain's CDR3 is CASSLVGSPEAFF. CDR3 nucleotide sequence: TGTGCCAGCAGTTTGGTAGGGAGTCCTGAAGCTTTCTTT.

The gene calls are TRBV9 and TRBJ2-3, with 7 positions matching TRBD1. The V gene end was trimmed by 0 bases and the J gene end by 2 bases; junction bases not matched to a gene: 6. There are 16 residues in the CDR3. Germline values: CDR1 SGDLS, CDR2 YYNGEE. The CDR3 reads CASSVARDRDTDTQYF. The CDR3 region has the DNA TGTGCCAGCAGCGTAGCAAGGGACAGAGACACAGATACGCAGTATTTT.

Concerning this clone: Additional DNA sequences in this sample encode the identical CDR3. The chain couples TRBV27 to TRBJ1-5; 8 positions agree with TRBD1. The CDR3 totals 14 residues. Trimming cost V 3 bases and J 4 bases; bases outside gene matches: 2. Germline lookup yields CDR1 MNHEY and CDR2 SMNVEV (reference sequence). The CDR3 sequence is CASSFGQGNQPQHF. CDR3 nucleotides: TGTGCCAGCAGTTTTGGACAGGGTAATCAGCCCCAGCATTTT.

V and J are TRBV7-3 and TRBJ2-5; maybe TRBD2 (5 bases). Trimming removed 4 bases at V and 2 bases at J, with 8 bases between. Looked up from germline, CDR1 is SGHTA and CDR2 is FQGTGA. The CDR3 totals 13 residues. The CDR3 spells CASSSSRQETQYF. DNA for the CDR3: TGTGCCAGCAGCTCTAGCAGACAAGAGACCCAGTACTTC.

This clone was counted a few times. The chain recombines TRBV18 with TRBJ2-1; the D gene is possibly TRBD2 (5 bases). CDR1 is KGHSH and CDR2 is LQKENI in the germline V gene. There are 14 residues in the CDR3. V lost 0 bases, J lost 7 bases, and 10 bases lay in between. The CDR3 loop reads CASSPPMGENEQFF. The CDR3 nucleotides read TGTGCCAGCTCACCACCTATGGGAGAGAATGAGCAGTTCTTC.

V usage is TRBV11-2 and J usage is TRBJ2-1, with D perhaps matching TRBD1 (7 bases). The CDR3 contains 17 residues. Germline CDR1 is SGHAT and CDR2 is FQNNGV. V lost 4 bases and J lost 0, with 16 bases in between. CDR3 sequence: CASSSPAGQSSYNEQFF. CDR3 DNA sequence: TGTGCCAGCAGCTCCCCGGCGGGACAGAGCTCCTACAATGAGCAGTTCTTC.

The chain joins TRBV9 to TRBJ2-1; no firm D call. The germline gives CDR1 SGDLS, CDR2 YYNGEE. V was shortened by 0 bases and J by 0 bases, with 10 bases between the two germline ends. The CDR3 extends over 16 amino acids. DNA of the CDR3: TGTGCCAGCAGCGTAGGGGCAGGTAGCTCCTACAATGAGCAGTTCTTC. Amino acid sequence: CASSVGAGSSYNEQFF.